The clone carrying this T cell receptor (delta chain) was counted many times. Its antigen remains unidentified. TCRdb's protein for this DNA is that of a much larger clone and differs from the translation at residue 17, likely a read error; the protein shown is the DNA translation. The CDR3 is 18 amino acids. In germline, CDR1 is TSWWSYY, CDR2 QGS. Bulk repertoires came from Vgamma9/Vdelta2+ or Vdelta2-negative gammadelta T cells flow-sorted from PBMC. The sample originates from a study of γδ T cells in repeated Plasmodium falciparum infection. Study-wide context: Malian children with intense seasonal malaria exposure were compared with matched Australian children. Samples were taken at baseline, before some infections, and 21 days after each.

TCRdb processed the multiplex PCR reads again with the CATT caller. Of under 60,000 delta-chain clones detected, 1.5% to 2% appear once; the ten largest clones hold 6.5% to 9.5%. Study results and limitations: Many TCRgamma sequences overlapped between individuals in stable Vgamma9/Vdelta2+ repertoires.

This receptor was taken from a pool of human donors (malaria-infected and uninfected, not separated). This chain joins TRDV1 and TRDJ1, with D possibly being TRDD2 (5 bases). Material for sequencing was gamma-delta T cells from blood. The CDR3 spells CALGELRSPTPGTDKLTF. DNA for the CDR3: TGTGCTCTTGGGGAGCTTAGGTCCCCTACTCCGGGTACCGATAAACTCACCTTT.